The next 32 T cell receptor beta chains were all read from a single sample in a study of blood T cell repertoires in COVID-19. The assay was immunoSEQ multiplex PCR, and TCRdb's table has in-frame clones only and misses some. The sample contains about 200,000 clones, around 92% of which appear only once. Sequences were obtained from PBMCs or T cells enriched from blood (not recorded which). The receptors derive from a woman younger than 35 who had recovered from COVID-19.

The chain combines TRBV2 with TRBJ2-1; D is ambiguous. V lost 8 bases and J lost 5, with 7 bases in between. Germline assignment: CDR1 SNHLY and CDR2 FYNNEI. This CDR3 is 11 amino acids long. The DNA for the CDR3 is TGTGCCAGCTCTCCAGACAATGAGCAGTTCTTC. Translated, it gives CASSPDNEQFF.

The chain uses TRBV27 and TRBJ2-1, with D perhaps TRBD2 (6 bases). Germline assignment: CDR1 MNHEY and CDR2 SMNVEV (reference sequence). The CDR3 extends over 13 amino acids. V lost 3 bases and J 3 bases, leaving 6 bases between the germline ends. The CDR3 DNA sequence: TGTGCCAGCAGTTTCGGGGGCTACAATGAGCAGTTCTTC. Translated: CASSFGGYNEQFF.

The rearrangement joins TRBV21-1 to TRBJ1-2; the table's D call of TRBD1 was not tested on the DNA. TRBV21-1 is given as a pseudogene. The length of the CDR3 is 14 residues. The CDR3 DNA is TGTGCCAGCAGCAAAGACCCGGTGCAGACAGGCTACACCTTC. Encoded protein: CASSKDPVQTGYTF.

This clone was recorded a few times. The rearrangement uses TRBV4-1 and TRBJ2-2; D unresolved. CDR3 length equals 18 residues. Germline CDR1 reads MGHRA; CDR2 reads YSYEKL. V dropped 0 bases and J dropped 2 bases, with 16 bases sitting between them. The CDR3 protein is CASSQDHVASLNTGELFF. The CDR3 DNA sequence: TGCGCCAGCAGCCAAGATCACGTCGCATCACTCAACACCGGGGAGCTGTTTTTT.

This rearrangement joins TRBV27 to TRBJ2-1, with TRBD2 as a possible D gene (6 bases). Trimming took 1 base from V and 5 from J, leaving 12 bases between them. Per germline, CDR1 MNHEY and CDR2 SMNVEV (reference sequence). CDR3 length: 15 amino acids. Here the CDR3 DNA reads TGTGCCAGCAGTTTATGGGCGGGGAGACACAATGAGCAGTTCTTC. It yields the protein CASSLWAGRHNEQFF.

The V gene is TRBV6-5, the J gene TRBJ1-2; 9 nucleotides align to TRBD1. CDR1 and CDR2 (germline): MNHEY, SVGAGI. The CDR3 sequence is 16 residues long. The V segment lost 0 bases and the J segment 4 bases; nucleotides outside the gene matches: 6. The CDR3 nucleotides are TGTGCCAGCAGTTACTCCGGGACAGGGTTGGTCTATGGCTACACCTTC. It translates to CASSYSGTGLVYGYTF.

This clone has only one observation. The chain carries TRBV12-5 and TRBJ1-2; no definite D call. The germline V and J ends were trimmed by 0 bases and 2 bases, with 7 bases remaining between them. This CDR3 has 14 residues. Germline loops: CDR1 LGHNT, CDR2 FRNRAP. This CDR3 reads CASGLVEENYGYTF. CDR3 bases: TGTGCTAGTGGTTTGGTCGAGGAGAACTATGGCTACACCTTC.

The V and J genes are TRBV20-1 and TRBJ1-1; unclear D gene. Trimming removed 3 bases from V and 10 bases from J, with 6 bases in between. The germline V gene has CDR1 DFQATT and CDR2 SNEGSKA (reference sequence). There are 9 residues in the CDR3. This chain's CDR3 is CSASPGAFF. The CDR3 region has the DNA TGCAGTGCTAGTCCCGGAGCTTTCTTT.

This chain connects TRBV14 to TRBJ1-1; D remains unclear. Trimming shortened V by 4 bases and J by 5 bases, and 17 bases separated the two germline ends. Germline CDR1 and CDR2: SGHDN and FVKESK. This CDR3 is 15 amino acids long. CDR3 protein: CASSRIREGGTEAFF. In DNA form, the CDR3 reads TGTGCCAGCAGCCGCATTCGGGAGGGAGGAACTGAAGCTTTCTTT.

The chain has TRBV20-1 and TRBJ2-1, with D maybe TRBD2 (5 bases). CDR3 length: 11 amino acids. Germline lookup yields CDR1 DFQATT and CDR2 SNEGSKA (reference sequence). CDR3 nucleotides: TGCAGCGTCACTAGAGTCGATGAGCAGTTCTTC. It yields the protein CSVTRVDEQFF.

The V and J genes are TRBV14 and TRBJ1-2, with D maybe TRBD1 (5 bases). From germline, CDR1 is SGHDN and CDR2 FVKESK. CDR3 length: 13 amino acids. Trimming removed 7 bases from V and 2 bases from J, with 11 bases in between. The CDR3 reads CASTPGGNYGYTF. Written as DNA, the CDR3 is TGTGCCAGCACCCCGGGGGGGAACTATGGCTACACCTTC.

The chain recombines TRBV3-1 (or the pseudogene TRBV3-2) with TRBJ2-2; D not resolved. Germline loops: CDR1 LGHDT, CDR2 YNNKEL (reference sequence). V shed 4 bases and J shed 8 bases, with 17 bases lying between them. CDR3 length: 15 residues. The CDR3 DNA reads TGTGCCAGCAGCCCTAAGCCCCTCGCGGAGGGGGAGCTGTTTTTT. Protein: CASSPKPLAEGELFF.

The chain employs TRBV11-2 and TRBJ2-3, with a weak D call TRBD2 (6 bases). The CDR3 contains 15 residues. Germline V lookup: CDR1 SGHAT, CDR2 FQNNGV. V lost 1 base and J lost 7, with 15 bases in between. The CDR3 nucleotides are TGTGCCAGCAGCTTAGCCGTGGGGAGGCAGCATACGCAGTATTTT. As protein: CASSLAVGRQHTQYF. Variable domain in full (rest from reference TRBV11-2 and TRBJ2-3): EAGVAQSPRYKIIEKRQSVAFWCNPISGHATLYWYQQILGQGPKLLIQFQNNGVVDDSQLPKDRFSAERLKGVDSTLKIQPAKLEDSAVYLCASSLAVGRQHTQYFGPGTRLTVL.

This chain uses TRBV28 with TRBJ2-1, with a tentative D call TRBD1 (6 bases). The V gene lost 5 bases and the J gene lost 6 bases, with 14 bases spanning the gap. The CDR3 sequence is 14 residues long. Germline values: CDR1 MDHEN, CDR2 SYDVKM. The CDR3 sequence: CASSLLDSFNEQFF. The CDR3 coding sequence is TGTGCCAGCAGTCTCCTGGACAGTTTCAATGAGCAGTTCTTC.

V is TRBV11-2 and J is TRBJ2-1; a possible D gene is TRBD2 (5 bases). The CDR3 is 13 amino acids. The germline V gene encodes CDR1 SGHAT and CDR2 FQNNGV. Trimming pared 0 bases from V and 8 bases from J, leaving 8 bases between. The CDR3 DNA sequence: TGTGCCAGCAGCTTAGAGAGGGTACATGAGCAGTTCTTC. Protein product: CASSLERVHEQFF.

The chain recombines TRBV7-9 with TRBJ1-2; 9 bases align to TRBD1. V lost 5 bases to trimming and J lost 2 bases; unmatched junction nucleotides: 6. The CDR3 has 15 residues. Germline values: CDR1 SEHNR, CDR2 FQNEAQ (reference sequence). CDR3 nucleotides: TGTGCCAGCAGCGAAGCGGGACAGGGCAACTATGGCTACACCTTC. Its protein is CASSEAGQGNYGYTF.

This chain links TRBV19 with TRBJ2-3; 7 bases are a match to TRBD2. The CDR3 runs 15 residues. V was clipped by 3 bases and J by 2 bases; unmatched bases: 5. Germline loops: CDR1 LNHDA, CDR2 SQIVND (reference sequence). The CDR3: CASSITSDPTDTQYF. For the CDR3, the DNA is TGTGCCAGTAGTATTACTAGCGACCCCACAGATACGCAGTATTTT.

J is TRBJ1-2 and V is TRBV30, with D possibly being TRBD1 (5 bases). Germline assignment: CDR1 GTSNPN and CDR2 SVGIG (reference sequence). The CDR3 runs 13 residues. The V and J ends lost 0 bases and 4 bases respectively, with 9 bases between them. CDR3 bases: TGTGCCTGGAGTGTCTTGACAGTCTATGGCTACACCTTC. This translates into CAWSVLTVYGYTF.

This CDR3 is CASRLAGINTEAFF. In DNA, the CDR3 is TGTGCCAGCAGATTGGCAGGAATAAACACTGAAGCTTTCTTT. This sequence joins TRBV28 and TRBJ1-1; no firm D call. V lost 6 bases, J lost 2 bases, and 13 bases lay in between. This CDR3 comprises 14 residues. CDR1 and CDR2 (germline): MDHEN, SYDVKM.

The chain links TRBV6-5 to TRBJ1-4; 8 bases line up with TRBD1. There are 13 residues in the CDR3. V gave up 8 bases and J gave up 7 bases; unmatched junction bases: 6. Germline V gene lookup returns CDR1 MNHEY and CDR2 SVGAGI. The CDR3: CASLDRGGEKLFF. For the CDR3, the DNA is TGTGCCAGCCTCGACAGGGGCGGTGAAAAACTGTTTTTT.

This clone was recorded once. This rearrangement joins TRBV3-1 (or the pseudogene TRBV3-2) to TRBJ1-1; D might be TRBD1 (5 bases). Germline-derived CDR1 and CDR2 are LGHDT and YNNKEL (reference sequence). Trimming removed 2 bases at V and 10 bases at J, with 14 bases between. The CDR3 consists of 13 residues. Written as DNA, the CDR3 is TGTGCCAGCAGCCAATTCCAGGGATACGGAGCTTTCTTT. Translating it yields CASSQFQGYGAFF.

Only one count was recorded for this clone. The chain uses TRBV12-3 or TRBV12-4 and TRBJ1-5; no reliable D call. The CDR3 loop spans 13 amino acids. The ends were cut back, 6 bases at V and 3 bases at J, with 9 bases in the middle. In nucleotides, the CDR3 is TGTGCCAGCAGCCGACAAGACAATCAGCCCCAGCATTTT. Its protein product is CASSRQDNQPQHF.

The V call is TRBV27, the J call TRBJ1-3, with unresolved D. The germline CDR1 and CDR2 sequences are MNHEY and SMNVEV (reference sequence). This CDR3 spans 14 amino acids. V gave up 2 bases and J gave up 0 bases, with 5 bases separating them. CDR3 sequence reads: CASSLTFSGNTIYF. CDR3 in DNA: TGTGCCAGCAGTTTAACTTTCTCTGGAAACACCATATATTTT.

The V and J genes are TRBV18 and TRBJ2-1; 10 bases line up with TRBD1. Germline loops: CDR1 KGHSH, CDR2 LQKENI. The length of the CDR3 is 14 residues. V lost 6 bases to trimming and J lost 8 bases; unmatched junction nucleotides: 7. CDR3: CASSGTGDIDEQFF. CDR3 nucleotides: TGTGCCAGCTCGGGGACAGGGGATATCGATGAGCAGTTCTTC.

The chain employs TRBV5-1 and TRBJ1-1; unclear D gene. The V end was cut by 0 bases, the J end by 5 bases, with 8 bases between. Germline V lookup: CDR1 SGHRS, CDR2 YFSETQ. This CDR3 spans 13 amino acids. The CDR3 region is CASSLAVLTEAFF. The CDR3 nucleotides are TGCGCCAGCAGCTTGGCCGTGTTGACTGAAGCTTTCTTT.

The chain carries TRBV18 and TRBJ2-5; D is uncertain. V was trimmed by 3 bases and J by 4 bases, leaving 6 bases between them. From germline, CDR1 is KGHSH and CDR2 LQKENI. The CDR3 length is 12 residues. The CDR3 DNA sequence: TGTGCCAGCTCACCGAGCTTAGAGACCCAGTACTTC. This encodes CASSPSLETQYF.

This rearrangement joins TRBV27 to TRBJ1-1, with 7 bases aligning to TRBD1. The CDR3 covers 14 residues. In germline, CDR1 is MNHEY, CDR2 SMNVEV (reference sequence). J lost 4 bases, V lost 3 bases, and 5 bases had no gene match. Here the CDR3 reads CASSFSRGTTEAFF. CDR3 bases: TGTGCCAGCAGTTTTTCCAGGGGGACCACTGAAGCTTTCTTT.

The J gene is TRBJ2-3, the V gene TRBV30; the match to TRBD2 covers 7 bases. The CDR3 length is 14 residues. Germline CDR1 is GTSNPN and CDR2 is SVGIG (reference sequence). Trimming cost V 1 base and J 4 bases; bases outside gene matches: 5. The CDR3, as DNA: TGTGCCTGGAGTGAGAGCGGGGTCGCAGATACGCAGTATTTT. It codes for CAWSESGVADTQYF.

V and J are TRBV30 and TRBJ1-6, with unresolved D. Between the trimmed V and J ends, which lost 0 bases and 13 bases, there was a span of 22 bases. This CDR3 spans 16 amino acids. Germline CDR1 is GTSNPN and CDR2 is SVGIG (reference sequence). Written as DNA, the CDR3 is TGTGCCTGGAGTGTACAAAAGGAGGGCATCTATGGCCCCCTCCACTTT. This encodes CAWSVQKEGIYGPLHF.

Written as DNA, the CDR3 is TGTGCCAGCAGCTTAGGAACAGGGGTCGCTTCACCCCTCCACTTT. Protein sequence: CASSLGTGVASPLHF. This chain joins TRBV7-9 and TRBJ1-6; 7 bases fit TRBD1. The germline V gene has CDR1 SEHNR and CDR2 FQNEAQ (reference sequence). CDR3 length: 15 amino acids. Trimming at V came to 1 base and at J to 9 bases, leaving 6 bases not matched to a gene.

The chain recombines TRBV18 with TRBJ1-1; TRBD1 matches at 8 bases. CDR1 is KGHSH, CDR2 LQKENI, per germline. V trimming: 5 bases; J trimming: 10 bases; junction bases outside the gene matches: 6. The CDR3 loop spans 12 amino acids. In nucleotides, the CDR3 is TGTGCCAGCTCAGAGGACAGGGATCGAGCTTTCTTT. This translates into CASSEDRDRAFF.

The CDR3 nucleotides read TGTGCCAGCAGCTTACAGGGATGGGGCACTGAAGCTTTCTTT. Amino acids: CASSLQGWGTEAFF. The chain employs TRBV7-8 and TRBJ1-1; TRBD1 might be the D (5 bases). V was trimmed by 2 bases and J by 4 bases, leaving 11 bases between them. Germline V CDR1 and CDR2: SGHVS, FQNEAQ. The CDR3 is 14 amino acids. Looking up the rest from reference TRBV7-8 and TRBJ1-1 gives the full variable domain: GAGVSQSPRYKVAKRGQDVALRCDPISGHVSLFWYQQALGQGPEFLTYFQNEAQLDKSGLPSDRFFAERPEGSVSTLKIQRTQQEDSAVYLCASSLQGWGTEAFFGQGTRLTVV.